These T cell receptor beta chains were read from a single sample in a study of blood T cell repertoires in COVID-19. Data came from immunoSEQ multiplex PCR; TCRdb stores just in-frame clones and leaves some out. The profile shows about 250,000 clones, 85% to 90% of them singletons. The sequencing input was peripheral blood. These receptors originate from a man older than 75 with acute or convalescent COVID-19. Both conserved end residues are part of each CDR3. The D gene is left open where the match is weak. Rows may omit the clone size; those that give it use once, few, many or a size class.

D: TRBD2; J: TRBJ2-1; size: -; V: TRBV19; CDR3: CASSPREGTNNEQFF; DNA: TGTGCCAGTAGTCCGCGGGAGGGGACGAACAATGAGCAGTTCTTC
D: -; J: TRBJ1-2; size: -; V: TRBV2; CDR3: CASSEVAGRPLYGYTF; DNA: TGTGCCAGCAGTGAAGTAGCGGGCAGACCCCTTTATGGCTACACCTTC
D: TRBD2; J: TRBJ2-1; size: -; V: TRBV9; CDR3: CASSGGTSWYNEQFF; DNA: TGTGCCAGCAGCGGAGGGACTAGCTGGTACAATGAGCAGTTCTTC
D: TRBD2; J: TRBJ2-3; size: -; V: TRBV7-3; CDR3: CATSSGGAGDTQYF; DNA: TGTGCCACCTCTAGCGGGGGGGCCGGGGATACGCAGTATTTT
D: -; J: TRBJ1-1; size: -; V: TRBV19; CDR3: CASTPRRGRDTEAFF; DNA: TGTGCCAGTACCCCCCGGCGGGGGAGGGACACTGAAGCTTTCTTT
D: -; J: TRBJ2-5; size: -; V: TRBV7-3; CDR3: CASSFQGSQETQYF; DNA: TGTGCCAGCAGCTTTCAGGGTTCTCAAGAGACCCAGTACTTC
D: TRBD1; J: TRBJ2-7; size: once; V: TRBV14; CDR3: CASSQLHPGTGSRGAYEQYF; DNA: TGTGCCAGCAGCCAACTTCATCCCGGGACAGGGTCGAGGGGCGCCTACGAGCAGTACTTC
D: TRBD1; J: TRBJ2-7; size: -; V: TRBV4-2; CDR3: CASSPDLTGVPYEQYF; DNA: TGTGCCAGCAGCCCGGACTTAACAGGGGTTCCCTACGAGCAGTACTTC
D: -; J: TRBJ2-1; size: -; V: TRBV12-3/TRBV12-4; CDR3: CASRYGTYNEQFF; DNA: TGTGCCAGCAGGTACGGTACCTACAATGAGCAGTTCTTC
D: -; J: TRBJ2-7; size: once; V: TRBV12-3/TRBV12-4; CDR3: CASSPLGVYEQYF; DNA: TGTGCCAGCAGTCCCCTGGGCGTCTACGAGCAGTACTTC
D: -; J: TRBJ1-1; size: -; V: TRBV4-3; CDR3: CASSTGANTEAFF; DNA: TGCGCCAGCAGTACAGGAGCGAACACTGAAGCTTTCTTT
D: -; J: TRBJ1-6; size: -; V: TRBV19; CDR3: CASSWKDFNSPLHF; DNA: TGTGCCAGTAGTTGGAAGGACTTTAATTCACCCCTCCACTTT
D: -; J: TRBJ2-2; size: -; V: TRBV27; CDR3: CASSYLEARDTGELFF; DNA: TGTGCCAGCAGTTATCTAGAGGCGCGTGATACCGGGGAGCTGTTTTTT
D: TRBD2; J: TRBJ2-7; size: -; V: TRBV13; CDR3: CASSQPSGGTYEQYF; DNA: TGTGCCAGCAGCCAGCCTAGCGGGGGTACCTACGAGCAGTACTTC
D: -; J: TRBJ1-1; size: -; V: TRBV24-1; CDR3: CATSREGGTEAFF; DNA: TGTGCCACCAGCAGGGAAGGCGGCACTGAAGCTTTCTTT
D: -; J: TRBJ2-7; size: -; V: TRBV11-3; CDR3: CASSVSGYEQYF; DNA: TGTGCCAGCAGCGTATCAGGCTACGAGCAGTACTTC
D: -; J: TRBJ2-1; size: once; V: TRBV27; CDR3: CASSLGGDLSYNEQFF; DNA: TGTGCCAGCAGTTTGGGCGGGGATCTCTCCTACAATGAGCAGTTCTTC
D: TRBD2; J: TRBJ2-3; size: -; V: TRBV4-2; CDR3: CASSPRLAGVADTQYF; DNA: TGTGCCAGCAGCCCTCGACTAGCGGGAGTGGCAGATACGCAGTATTTT
D: -; J: TRBJ2-7; size: -; V: TRBV7-6; CDR3: CASSLELGLSYEQYF; DNA: TGTGCCAGCAGCTTAGAATTGGGGCTCTCCTACGAGCAGTACTTC